This T cell receptor beta chain appears in the sequencing data of a study of human T cells and chemical hapten exposure. The CDR3 is 10 residues long. CDR1 SQVTM and CDR2 ANQGSEA come from the germline V gene. V lost 6 bases and J 7 bases, leaving 9 bases between the germline ends. In its sample, this clonotype was seen many times. Its matching antigen is unknown. TCRdb recomputed calls from the RACE reads with MiXCR, one row per CDR3 protein. The sample lists some 88,000 distinct CDR3 sequences, about 10% seen once, with about 2% in the top ten. The time point denotes: patch test 2, 6 weeks after DPC sensitization. The treatment: therapeutic diphenylcyclopropenone sensitization with weekly scalp DPC. The study enrolled 18 to 70-year-old alopecia patients suitable for DPC. Study results and limitations: Donors had alopecia, so their immune response may differ from healthy people's. Sensitizing with DPC caused no change in TCRs above 1 in 1000 frequency.

This TCR was sampled from a man between 35 and 55 years old with alopecia areata. Some clones in this sample may be carry-over from other donors' samples. The rearrangement links TRBV29-1 to TRBJ1-1; D unclear. This specimen consisted of whole blood, obtained in connection with sensitization to the hapten diphenylcyclopropenone (DPC). The CDR3 coding sequence is TGCAGCGTGGTGGATATTGAAGCTTTCTTT. Encoded protein: CSVVDIEAFF.